The 27 T cell receptor beta chains presented below share a single source sample, sequenced in a study of blood T cells in healthy people across ages. A sample-barcoded 5' primer and a J-beta primer mix were used in a second PCR of about 6 to 12 cycles. MiXCR was run by TCRdb on the 5' RACE reads, yielding one entry per CDR3 protein. The top ten hold approximately 20% of the sample, which has 700,000 or so distinct CDR3 sequences, around a fifth seen once. Sequencing input: blood. These receptors all stem from a man in his 70s in good health.

This clonotype was seen repeatedly, ten times or more. This chain links TRBV18 with TRBJ2-1; D gene unclear. Germline CDR1 is KGHSH and CDR2 is LQKENI. V lost 2 bases, J lost 5 bases, and 7 bases lay in between. The CDR3 has 13 residues. CDR3 nucleotide sequence: TGTGCCAGCTCACCATTGCGGAACAATGAGCAGTTCTTC. As protein: CASSPLRNNEQFF.

V and J are TRBV4-1 and TRBJ2-3, with 13 bases matching TRBD2. The CDR3 has 18 residues. Per germline, CDR1 MGHRA and CDR2 YSYEKL. Trimming removed 0 bases from V and 2 bases from J; junction bases left unmatched: 5. The CDR3 sequence is CASSQDGGLAGHTDTQYF. The CDR3 DNA is TGCGCCAGCAGCCAAGATGGGGGACTAGCGGGGCACACAGATACGCAGTATTTT.

Here the CDR3 reads CASSPGRQHYGYTF. DNA for the CDR3: TGTGCCAGCAGCCCGGGCCGGCAGCACTATGGCTACACCTTC. The V and J genes are TRBV3-1 and TRBJ1-2; no clear D. Between the trimmed V and J ends, which lost 4 bases and 3 bases, there was a span of 12 bases. Germline-derived CDR1 and CDR2 are LGHDT and YNNKEL (reference sequence). The CDR3 covers 14 residues.

This chain links TRBV5-1 with TRBJ2-5, with 7 bases identical to TRBD1. This CDR3 has 15 residues. Unmatched junction bases numbered 7, after V lost 4 bases and J lost 1 base. The germline gives CDR1 SGHRS, CDR2 YFSETQ. In nucleotides, the CDR3 is TGCGCCAGCAGCCCTGAGGGGGCGACCCAAGAGACCCAGTACTTC. Residues: CASSPEGATQETQYF.

The V gene is TRBV20-1, the J gene TRBJ2-5; D possibly corresponds to TRBD1 (6 bases). The CDR3 has 14 residues. Germline V lookup: CDR1 DFQATT, CDR2 SNEGSKA (reference sequence). Trimming took off 1 base at V and 2 bases at J, with 11 bases between the two ends. The chain's CDR3 is CSARGTGTQETQYF. The CDR3 nucleotides read TGCAGTGCTAGAGGGACCGGGACACAAGAGACCCAGTACTTC.

There are a few counts of this clonotype. The chain employs TRBV12-3 or TRBV12-4 and TRBJ1-5; D might be TRBD1 (6 bases). This CDR3 is built from 16 residues. V lost 5 bases and J lost 2, with 16 bases in between. The CDR3 sequence is CASSPRTDRGNQPQHF. The DNA of the CDR3 is TGTGCCAGCAGTCCCCGGACAGACCGGGGCAATCAGCCCCAGCATTTT.

V usage is TRBV5-1 and J usage is TRBJ2-1; 14 bases fit TRBD2. The trim removed 2 bases at V and 2 bases at J, leaving 6 bases unmatched. CDR1 and CDR2 (germline): SGHRS, YFSETQ. This CDR3 is built from 18 residues. The CDR3 protein is CASSFRSTSGRAYNEQFF. CDR3 sequence (DNA): TGCGCCAGCAGCTTTAGGTCGACTAGCGGGAGGGCCTACAATGAGCAGTTCTTC. Looking up the rest from reference TRBV5-1 and TRBJ2-1 gives the full variable domain: KAGVTQTPRYLIKTRGQQVTLSCSPISGHRSVSWYQQTPGQGLQFLFEYFSETQRNKGNFPGRFSGRQFSNSRSEMNVSTLELGDSALYLCASSFRSTSGRAYNEQFFGPGTRLTVL.

This chain connects TRBV6-1 to TRBJ1-1, with 7 bases fitting TRBD1. The CDR3 contains 15 residues. Germline values: CDR1 MNHNS, CDR2 SASEGT. With 4 bases clipped from V and 1 base from J, the junction kept 6 bases outside the gene matches. Here the CDR3 reads CASSGETGWNTEAFF. CDR3 DNA: TGTGCCAGCAGTGGGGAGACAGGGTGGAACACTGAAGCTTTCTTT.

This chain connects TRBV5-6 to TRBJ2-1, with 7 bases that match TRBD1. CDR3 length: 14 residues. Per germline, CDR1 SGHDT and CDR2 YYEEEE. The trim removed 2 bases at V and 4 bases at J, leaving 3 bases unmatched. The CDR3: CASSFRDRYNEQFF. The DNA of the CDR3 is TGTGCCAGCAGCTTCCGGGACAGATACAATGAGCAGTTCTTC.

This clonotype appeared a few times. The chain carries TRBV5-1 and TRBJ2-5; the D is unclear. The CDR3 runs 13 residues. CDR1 and CDR2 (germline): SGHRS, YFSETQ. Trimming stripped 4 bases from V and 1 base from J, with 8 bases between. CDR3 protein: CASSIGVQETQYF. The CDR3 DNA reads TGCGCCAGCAGCATCGGAGTCCAAGAGACCCAGTACTTC. The full variable domain, with the rest looked up from reference TRBV5-1 and TRBJ2-5, is KAGVTQTPRYLIKTRGQQVTLSCSPISGHRSVSWYQQTPGQGLQFLFEYFSETQRNKGNFPGRFSGRQFSNSRSEMNVSTLELGDSALYLCASSIGVQETQYFGPGTRLLVL.

This chain joins TRBV13 and TRBJ1-1; 9 nucleotides align to TRBD1. CDR1 and CDR2 from the germline V gene are PRHDT and FYEKMQ (reference sequence). The CDR3 extends over 15 amino acids. The trim removed 6 bases at V and 3 bases at J, leaving 8 bases unmatched. This chain's CDR3 is CASRPGGQGDTEAFF. The CDR3 coding sequence is TGTGCCAGCAGACCCGGGGGACAGGGTGACACTGAAGCTTTCTTT.

There are a few counts of this clonotype. In nucleotides, the CDR3 is TGCGCCAGCAGCCGGCACGGGATCTCTGGAAACACCATATATTTT. It codes for CASSRHGISGNTIYF. The chain employs TRBV4-3 and TRBJ1-3; D remains unclear. V was shortened by 4 bases and J by 0 bases, with 10 bases between the two germline ends. There are 15 residues in the CDR3. Germline CDR1 and CDR2: LGHNA and YSLEER.

CDR3 sequence (DNA): TGCAGCGTGGGACCTACAGGGGTTAATGAAAAACTGTTTTTT. Its translation is CSVGPTGVNEKLFF. The rearrangement uses TRBV29-1 and TRBJ1-4, with 7 nucleotides matching TRBD1. The CDR3 loop spans 14 amino acids. Germline loops: CDR1 SQVTM, CDR2 ANQGSEA. The V gene end was trimmed by 6 bases and the J gene end by 4 bases; junction bases not matched to a gene: 8.

This chain connects TRBV11-2 to TRBJ2-5, with a weak D call TRBD2 (5 bases). From germline, CDR1 is SGHAT and CDR2 FQNNGV. The CDR3 has 16 amino acids. The V gene lost 4 bases and the J gene lost 8 bases, with 23 bases spanning the gap. The CDR3 DNA reads as TGTGCCAGCAGCTGGGGTGGGAGACGGAGAAGAGAAACCCAGTACTTC. It codes for CASSWGGRRRRETQYF.

The rearrangement uses TRBV29-1 and TRBJ1-1; D is unclear. This CDR3 is built from 12 residues. Germline V CDR1 and CDR2: SQVTM, ANQGSEA. V shed 5 bases and J shed 1 base, with 8 bases lying between them. CDR3 loop: CSVQVRNTEAFF. The DNA of the CDR3 is TGCAGCGTTCAGGTGAGGAACACTGAAGCTTTCTTT.

The chain carries TRBV28 and TRBJ1-2; D is undetermined. The CDR3 consists of 14 residues. V shed 3 bases and J shed 4 bases, with 12 bases lying between them. The V gene's germline CDR1 is MDHEN and CDR2 SYDVKM. DNA of the CDR3: TGTGCCAGCAGTTTGAATGGTATGGTCTATGGCTACACCTTC. This gives the protein CASSLNGMVYGYTF.

This clonotype appeared once. V usage is TRBV20-1 and J usage is TRBJ1-1; weak D call: TRBD1 (5 bases). CDR1 is DFQATT and CDR2 is SNEGSKA in the germline V gene (reference sequence). Trimming took 1 base from V and 4 from J, leaving 16 bases between them. This CDR3 is 15 amino acids long. The CDR3 DNA follows: TGCAGTGCTAGAGTGGGGGGGGTGGCGCGCACTGAAGCTTTCTTT. Translating gives CSARVGGVARTEAFF.

This clonotype was picked up a small number of times. The chain uses TRBV7-2 and TRBJ1-2; 8 positions match TRBD1. After removal of 1 base from V and 6 bases from J, the junction contained 10 bases not matched to a gene. Looked up from germline, CDR1 is SGHTA and CDR2 is FQGNSA. This CDR3 is 16 amino acids long. The CDR3 DNA follows: TGTGCCAGCAGCTTAGGGGTGGACCAGGGGGCAAATGGCTACACCTTC. Protein product: CASSLGVDQGANGYTF.

The chain links TRBV12-5 to TRBJ1-2; no clear D gene. The V gene lost 4 bases and the J gene lost 1 base, with 10 bases spanning the gap. The CDR3 is 14 amino acids. Germline V CDR1 and CDR2: LGHNT, FRNRAP. The CDR3 protein is CASGSPTRNYGYTF. The CDR3 DNA reads as TGTGCTAGTGGTTCTCCGACACGTAACTATGGCTACACCTTC. The variable domain in full, completed from reference TRBV12-5 and TRBJ1-2, reads DARVTQTPRHKVTEMGQEVTMRCQPILGHNTVFWYRQTMMQGLELLAYFRNRAPLDDSGMPKDRFSAEMPDATLATLKIQPSEPRDSAVYFCASGSPTRNYGYTFGSGTRLTVV.

This clonotype was detected only a few times. V is TRBV20-1 and J is TRBJ1-5; TRBD1 is a possible D gene (5 bases). V lost 0 bases and J lost 3, with 12 bases in between. Germline values: CDR1 DFQATT, CDR2 SNEGSKA (reference sequence). This CDR3 spans 15 amino acids. The CDR3 protein is CSARDSGGYNQPQHF. In DNA form, the CDR3 reads TGCAGTGCTAGAGATTCCGGGGGTTACAATCAGCCCCAGCATTTT.

This clonotype has only a few counts. The chain is built from TRBV9 and TRBJ2-1, with 9 positions matching TRBD2. The V segment lost 1 base and the J segment 6 bases; nucleotides outside the gene matches: 2. The CDR3 consists of 14 residues. Germline V gives CDR1 SGDLS, CDR2 YYNGEE. The CDR3 here is CASSVIAGVNEQFF. The CDR3 bases are TGTGCCAGCAGCGTAATAGCGGGGGTCAATGAGCAGTTCTTC.

CDR3 nucleotides: TGCGCCAGCAGCCGTGACAGGTCGATCGAAGCTTTCTTT. Encoded protein: CASSRDRSIEAFF. The V call is TRBV4-1, the J call TRBJ1-1, with D maybe TRBD1 (6 bases). The V end lost 4 bases, the J end lost 8 bases, and 14 bases lay between the germline ends. The CDR3 contains 13 residues. Germline values: CDR1 MGHRA, CDR2 YSYEKL.

This clonotype was counted only a few times. The chain employs TRBV12-3 or TRBV12-4 and TRBJ1-6; D is ambiguous. The CDR3 totals 13 residues. V lost 5 bases and J lost 12, with 14 bases in between. As DNA, the CDR3 is TGTGCCAGCAGTGTCACCCCGGATCTACCCCTCCACTTT. Its protein is CASSVTPDLPLHF.

The V and J genes are TRBV5-1 and TRBJ2-3; D is possibly TRBD1 or TRBD2 (6 bases each). CDR3 length: 17 amino acids. V lost 0 bases, J lost 1 base, and 15 bases lay in between. CDR1 is SGHRS, CDR2 YFSETQ, per germline. CDR3 sequence: CASSLARPGAGTDTQYF. The CDR3 DNA follows: TGCGCCAGCAGCTTGGCGCGGCCGGGGGCAGGCACAGATACGCAGTATTTT.

The chain links TRBV5-1 to TRBJ1-1; the match to TRBD1 covers 8 bases. The CDR3 has 16 amino acids. V lost 3 bases to trimming and J lost 1 base; unmatched junction nucleotides: 8. The germline V gene encodes CDR1 SGHRS and CDR2 YFSETQ. In nucleotides, the CDR3 is TGCGCCAGCAGCTCAGCCATTGACAGGGGGAACACTGAAGCTTTCTTT. Its protein product is CASSSAIDRGNTEAFF.

The rearrangement links TRBV29-1 to TRBJ2-1; tentative D call: TRBD1 (5 bases). Trimming stripped 3 bases from V and 4 bases from J, with 13 bases between. CDR1 and CDR2 from the germline V gene are SQVTM and ANQGSEA. The CDR3 spans 14 residues. This chain's CDR3 is CSVDLGNRYNEQFF. The CDR3 DNA sequence: TGCAGCGTTGACCTAGGCAACAGGTACAATGAGCAGTTCTTC.

This clonotype was seen once. The chain uses TRBV6-1 and TRBJ1-1, with no clear D. The germline CDR1 and CDR2 sequences are MNHNS and SASEGT. This CDR3 has 14 amino acids. Trimming took 3 bases from V and 4 from J, leaving 12 bases between them. The CDR3 loop reads CASSEGRFSTEAFF. CDR3 DNA: TGTGCCAGCAGTGAGGGGAGGTTTTCCACTGAAGCTTTCTTT.